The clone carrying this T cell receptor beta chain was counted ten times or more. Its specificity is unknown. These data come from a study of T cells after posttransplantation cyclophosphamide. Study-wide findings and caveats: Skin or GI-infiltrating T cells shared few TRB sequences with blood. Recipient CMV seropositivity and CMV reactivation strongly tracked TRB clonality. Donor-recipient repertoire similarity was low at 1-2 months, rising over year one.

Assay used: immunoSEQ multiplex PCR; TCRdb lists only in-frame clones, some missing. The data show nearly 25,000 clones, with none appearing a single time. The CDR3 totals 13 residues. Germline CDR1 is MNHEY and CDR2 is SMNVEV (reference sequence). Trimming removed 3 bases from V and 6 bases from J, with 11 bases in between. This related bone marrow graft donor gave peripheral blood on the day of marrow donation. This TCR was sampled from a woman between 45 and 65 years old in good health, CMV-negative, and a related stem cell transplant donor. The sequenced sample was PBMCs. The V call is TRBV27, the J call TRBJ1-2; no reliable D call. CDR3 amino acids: CASSFRQTNGYTF. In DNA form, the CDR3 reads TGTGCCAGCAGTTTTCGGCAGACTAATGGCTACACCTTC.